There are a few counts of the clone carrying this T cell receptor (beta chain). Its specificity is not known. In TCRdb, the reads were re-called with MiXCR into one record per CDR3 protein. The sample carries approximately 730,000 distinct CDR3 sequences, about 28% recorded once. The data are from a study of T cell repertoires in cytomegalovirus infection. For the study at large: Recently identified HLA-C-restricted CMV epitopes and well-studied HLA-B-restricted CMV epitopes were used by the study. Based on public TCR beta signatures, there were indications of CMV infection and of a matching HLA type. Notes on the study in general: The ex vivo response was dominated by HLA-C-restricted CMV-specific TCR beta clonotypes.

The specimen was cultured CD8+ T cells from PBMCs, collected from culture after CMV antigen stimulation. This TCR came from a human donor in good health (CMV status not recorded). Some clones in this sample may be carry-over from other donors' samples.

CDR3 sequence (DNA): TGTGCCAGCTCACCACCGGGATCCAGGGTCGGAAACACCATATATTTT. Its translation is CASSPPGSRVGNTIYF. This chain joins TRBV18 and TRBJ1-3; weak D call: TRBD1 (5 bases). The CDR3 totals 16 residues. Trimming took off 0 bases at V and 4 bases at J, with 13 bases between the two ends. Germline CDR1 and CDR2: KGHSH and LQKENI.